The 8 T cell receptor beta chains given below trace back to one sample, sequenced in a study of cytomegalovirus exposure and HLA in healthy donors. Method: immunoSEQ multiplex PCR; TCRdb's copy keeps in-frame clones and lacks some. The top ten hold around 1.1% of the sample, which has 100,000 to 150,000 clones, 89% seen once. The sample was PBMCs. The receptors were gathered from a woman aged 18-30 years in good health and CMV-seronegative.

This sequence joins TRBV19 and TRBJ2-1, with 8 bases identical to TRBD1. The CDR3 is made up of 14 amino acids. V lost 5 bases, J lost 4 bases, and 4 bases stayed unmatched. From germline, CDR1 is LNHDA and CDR2 SQIVND (reference sequence). CDR3 protein: CASSRGQDYNEQFF. The DNA of the CDR3 is TGTGCCAGTAGTCGGGGACAGGATTACAATGAGCAGTTCTTC.

The J gene is TRBJ1-3, the V gene TRBV2; D remains unclear. V lost 8 bases to trimming and J lost 0 bases, with 11 bases between them. Looked up from germline, CDR1 is SNHLY and CDR2 is FYNNEI. The CDR3 is 14 amino acids. CDR3 in amino acids: CASGETFSGNTIYF. For the CDR3, the DNA is TGTGCCAGCGGAGAGACCTTCTCTGGAAACACCATATATTTT.

The chain employs TRBV7-2 and TRBJ2-3, with a tentative D call TRBD2 (5 bases). Germline loops: CDR1 SGHTA, CDR2 FQGNSA. Trimming took 1 base from V and 5 from J, leaving 10 bases between them. The CDR3 spans 14 residues. CDR3 sequence (DNA): TGTGCCAGCAGCTTAGGAGGAGGCTTAGATACGCAGTATTTT. Translated: CASSLGGGLDTQYF.

This clone was picked up a small number of times. The V gene is TRBV27, the J gene TRBJ1-6, with 9 bases fitting TRBD1. Germline V lookup: CDR1 MNHEY, CDR2 SMNVEV (reference sequence). Trimming cost V 5 bases and J 10 bases; bases outside gene matches: 6. CDR3 length equals 14 residues. The CDR3, as DNA: TGTGCCAGCAGTGAGGGGACAGGGAACTCACCCCTCCACTTT. It is translated as CASSEGTGNSPLHF.

The V call is TRBV7-6, the J call TRBJ2-3; 9 positions match TRBD2. Trimming at V came to 7 bases and at J to 6 bases, leaving 11 bases not matched to a gene. CDR1 and CDR2 from the germline V gene are SGHVS and FNYEAQ. The CDR3 extends over 15 amino acids. CDR3 sequence (DNA): TGTGCCAGCACAAGGGGGGCGGGAGGGCCGGATACGCAGTATTTT. It codes for CASTRGAGGPDTQYF.

This chain uses TRBV28 with TRBJ2-5; 10 positions match TRBD1. The V and J ends lost 5 bases and 5 bases, in that order; junction bases with no gene match: 11. CDR3 length: 16 residues. Germline values: CDR1 MDHEN, CDR2 SYDVKM. This chain's CDR3 is CASSLGTGAGGETQYF. The DNA of the CDR3 is TGTGCCAGCAGTCTGGGGACAGGGGCCGGAGGGGAGACCCAGTACTTC.

V gene TRBV28 combines with J gene TRBJ2-3, with D tentatively TRBD2 (6 bases). Germline loops: CDR1 MDHEN, CDR2 SYDVKM. CDR3 size: 14 residues. Trimming shortened V by 6 bases and J by 3 bases, and 13 bases separated the two germline ends. The CDR3 loop is CASSLRGTTDTQYF. The CDR3 coding sequence is TGTGCCAGCAGCCTTCGGGGGACTACAGATACGCAGTATTTT.

The genes are TRBV28 and TRBJ1-5; 7 bases align to TRBD1. The V gene's germline CDR1 is MDHEN and CDR2 SYDVKM. CDR3 length: 14 residues. J lost 6 bases, V lost 8 bases, and 10 bases had no gene match. The DNA for the CDR3 is TGTGCCAGCGCGACAGGGTGGCCCGGTCAGCCCCAGCATTTT. It encodes CASATGWPGQPQHF.